One sample yielded the 2 T cell receptor beta chains listed below, sequenced in a study of blood T cell repertoires in COVID-19. Some clones are missing from TCRdb's copy, which holds only in-frame ones; the method was immunoSEQ multiplex PCR. The repertoire has 120,000 or so clones, about 80% of them found once; the top ten carry less than 20%. Source material: peripheral blood. The receptors shown here come from a woman in her 50s with acute or convalescent COVID-19.

The chain has TRBV2 and TRBJ2-5, with D unresolved. Germline lookup yields CDR1 SNHLY and CDR2 FYNNEI. V lost 0 bases and J 2 bases, leaving 7 bases between the germline ends. The CDR3 is 14 amino acids. This chain's CDR3 is CASSEAGRQETQYF. The DNA for the CDR3 is TGTGCCAGCAGTGAAGCGGGCAGACAAGAGACCCAGTACTTC.

The chain joins TRBV7-6 to TRBJ2-3; TRBD2 is a possible D gene (6 bases). CDR1 and CDR2 from the germline V gene are SGHVS and FNYEAQ. CDR3 length: 12 amino acids. The ends were cut back, 5 bases at V and 15 bases at J, with 18 bases in the middle. The CDR3: CASSPQGLPPYF. CDR3 sequence (DNA): TGTGCCAGCAGCCCGCAGGGACTCCCCCCATATTTT.